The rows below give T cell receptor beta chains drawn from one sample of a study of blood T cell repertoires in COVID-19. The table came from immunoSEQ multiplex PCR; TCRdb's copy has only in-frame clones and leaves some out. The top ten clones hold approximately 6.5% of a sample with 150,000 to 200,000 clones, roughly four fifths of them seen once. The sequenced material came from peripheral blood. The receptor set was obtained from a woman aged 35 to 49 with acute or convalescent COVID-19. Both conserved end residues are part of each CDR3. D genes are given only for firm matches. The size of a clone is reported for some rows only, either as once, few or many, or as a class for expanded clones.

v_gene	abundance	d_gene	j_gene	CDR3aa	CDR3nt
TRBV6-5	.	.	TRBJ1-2	CASSYGHGYTF	TGTGCCAGCAGTTACGGGCACGGCTACACCTTC
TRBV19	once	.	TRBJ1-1	CASSRVEFMNTEAFF	TGTGCCAGTAGTCGCGTGGAGTTTATGAACACTGAAGCTTTCTTT
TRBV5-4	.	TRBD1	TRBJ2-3	CASSSRDRGPSTDTQYF	TGTGCCAGCAGCTCCCGGGACAGGGGGCCGAGCACAGATACGCAGTATTTT
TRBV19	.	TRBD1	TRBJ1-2	CASRDRGTSNYGYTF	TGTGCCAGTAGGGACAGGGGGACCTCTAACTATGGCTACACCTTC
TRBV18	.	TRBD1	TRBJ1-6	CASSPPTGDNSPLHF	TGTGCCAGCTCACCACCGACAGGGGACAATTCACCCCTCCACTTT
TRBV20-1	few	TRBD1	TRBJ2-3	CSASMGTATDTQYF	TGCAGTGCTAGTATGGGGACAGCCACAGATACGCAGTATTTT
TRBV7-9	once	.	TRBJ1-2	CASSLQMASASLNYGYTF	TGTGCCAGCAGCTTACAGATGGCGTCTGCTAGTCTTAACTATGGCTACACCTTC
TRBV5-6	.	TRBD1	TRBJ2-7	CASSSRTGRYEQYF	TGTGCCAGCAGCTCCAGGACAGGGCGGTACGAGCAGTACTTC
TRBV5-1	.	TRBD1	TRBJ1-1	CASRPTGTSTEAFF	TGCGCCAGCAGACCGACAGGGACGAGCACTGAAGCTTTCTTT
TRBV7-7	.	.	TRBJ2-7	CASSPSVEGVRGEGSYEQYF	TGTGCCAGCAGCCCCTCTGTTGAGGGGGTGAGGGGAGAGGGGTCCTACGAGCAGTACTTC
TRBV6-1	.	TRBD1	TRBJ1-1	CASSEGTGESTEAFF	TGTGCCAGCAGTGAGGGGACAGGGGAGAGCACTGAAGCTTTCTTT
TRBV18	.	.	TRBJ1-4	CASSAFQGWDEKLFF	TGTGCCAGCTCAGCATTTCAGGGTTGGGATGAAAAACTGTTTTTT
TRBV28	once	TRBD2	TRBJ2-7	CASSFSSSGSYEQYF	TGTGCCAGCAGTTTTTCGTCTAGCGGCTCCTACGAGCAGTACTTC
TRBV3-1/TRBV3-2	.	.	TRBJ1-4	CASSQAGGANEKLFF	TGTGCCAGCAGCCAAGCCGGGGGAGCTAATGAAAAACTGTTTTTT
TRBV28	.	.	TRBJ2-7	CASSSPAGTFSYEQYF	TGTGCCAGCAGTTCCCCTGCCGGGACATTTTCCTACGAGCAGTACTTC
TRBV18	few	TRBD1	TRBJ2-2	CASSPPTGPGELFF	TGTGCCAGCTCACCACCGACAGGGCCCGGGGAGCTGTTTTTT
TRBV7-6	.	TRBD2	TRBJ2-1	CASSLAPWEPMTSGYNEQFF	TGTGCCAGCAGCTTAGCTCCCTGGGAACCGATGACTAGCGGATACAATGAGCAGTTCTTC
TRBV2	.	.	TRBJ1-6	CASSEGHGPLHF	TGTGCCAGCAGTGAGGGCCATGGGCCCCTCCACTTT